This TCR beta chain came from a study of CD8 T cells in ankylosing spondylitis. Study-wide points: Researchers reportedly found disease-linked clones significantly enriched in matched ankylosing spondylitis synovial fluid. Prior literature has documented some motif variants in synovial fluid and blood from reactive arthritis. A TCR beta motif of 7 or 8 highly homologous variants appeared characteristic of ankylosing spondylitis blood.

The CDR3 is made up of 15 amino acids. The V gene end was trimmed by 4 bases and the J gene end by 5 bases; junction bases not matched to a gene: 7. The V gene's germline CDR1 is LNHNV and CDR2 YYDKDF (reference sequence). With molecular barcodes, quantitative 5'-RACE was used to make the TCR beta libraries. TCRdb reprocessed the 5' RACE reads with MiXCR, giving one entry per CDR3 protein. The sample lists 200,000 to 250,000 distinct CDR3 sequences, more than 9% seen once, with under 25% in the top ten. This clonotype appeared a few times. Its antigen is not known. This sequence joins TRBV15 and TRBJ2-1; 8 bases align to TRBD2. The sample consisted of blood, either unsorted or a sorted T cell fraction (not recorded which). This receptor was obtained from a male donor with ankylosing spondylitis or in good health (not recorded which). The CDR3 is CATSTPGLVDNEQFF. Written as DNA, the CDR3 is TGTGCCACCAGCACACCGGGACTAGTTGACAATGAGCAGTTCTTC. Supplemented by reference TRBV15 and TRBJ2-1, the full variable domain reads DAMVIQNPRYQVTQFGKPVTLSCSQTLNHNVMYWYQQKSSQAPKLLFHYYDKDFNNEADTPDNFQSRRPNTSFCFLDIRSPGLGDTAMYLCATSTPGLVDNEQFFGPGTRLTVL.